This is a list of T cell receptor beta chains from one sample in a study of CD8+ T cells in alopecia areata. The assay was immunoSEQ multiplex PCR, and TCRdb's table has in-frame clones only and misses some. The sample consists of over 100,000 clones, approximately 49% of them appearing once. The sequencing used CD8+ T cells sorted from blood, collected at week 0. These receptors were collected from a human donor with alopecia areata. The CDR3 runs from the conserved cysteine through the conserved F or W. D genes are given only for firm matches. Expanded clones are given a class, and other clones once, few, many or no size at all.

abundance: -; j_gene: TRBJ2-7; d_gene: TRBD1; v_gene: TRBV7-6; CDR3nt: TGTGCCAGCAGCCAGGGACAGGGTCTTGACGAGCAGTACTTC; CDR3aa: CASSQGQGLDEQYF
abundance: -; j_gene: TRBJ1-1; d_gene: -; v_gene: TRBV30; CDR3nt: TGTGCCTGGAGTGTAGACTCTGGTGGGAACACTGAAGCTTTCTTT; CDR3aa: CAWSVDSGGNTEAFF
abundance: few; j_gene: TRBJ2-7; d_gene: TRBD2; v_gene: TRBV10-3; CDR3nt: TGTGCCACCCGGGGGGTCCCCGAGGGGACCGAGCAGTACTTC; CDR3aa: CATRGVPEGTEQYF
abundance: many; j_gene: TRBJ1-5; d_gene: -; v_gene: TRBV19; CDR3nt: TGTGCCAGTAGTATAGGTCTTGGACGGAGTACGCCCCAGCATTTT; CDR3aa: CASSIGLGRSTPQHF
abundance: few; j_gene: TRBJ2-1; d_gene: -; v_gene: TRBV5-5; CDR3nt: TGTGCCAGCAGTAAGGAGGGTCATCATGAGCAGTTCTTC; CDR3aa: CASSKEGHHEQFF
abundance: few; j_gene: TRBJ1-4; d_gene: -; v_gene: TRBV7-2; CDR3nt: TGTGCCAGCAGCTTCCGCGAAAAACTGTTTTTT; CDR3aa: CASSFREKLFF
abundance: -; j_gene: TRBJ2-1; d_gene: -; v_gene: TRBV6-6; CDR3nt: TGTGCCAGCAGTTACGGCAGGGGCACCTACAATGAGCAGTTCTTC; CDR3aa: CASSYGRGTYNEQFF
abundance: -; j_gene: TRBJ1-2; d_gene: -; v_gene: TRBV29-1; CDR3nt: TGCAGCGTTGTGGGGGCAGACTATGGCTACACCTTC; CDR3aa: CSVVGADYGYTF
abundance: few; j_gene: TRBJ1-4; d_gene: -; v_gene: TRBV4-1; CDR3nt: TGCGCCAGCAGCCAAGATCTGGGGACAAGAAATGAAAAACTGTTTTTT; CDR3aa: CASSQDLGTRNEKLFF
abundance: -; j_gene: TRBJ1-1; d_gene: TRBD1; v_gene: TRBV10-3; CDR3nt: TGTGCCATCAGCGAGGGCGGGACAGTTACTGAAGCTTTCTTT; CDR3aa: CAISEGGTVTEAFF
abundance: -; j_gene: TRBJ1-1; d_gene: -; v_gene: TRBV9; CDR3nt: TGTGCCAGCAGCGTAGATGATGGGGGGGGTCACACTGAAGCTTTCTTT; CDR3aa: CASSVDDGGGHTEAFF
abundance: few; j_gene: TRBJ2-5; d_gene: -; v_gene: TRBV6-5; CDR3nt: TGTGCCAGCAGTTACGGGACTGTGGGGGAGACCCAGTACTTC; CDR3aa: CASSYGTVGETQYF
abundance: -; j_gene: TRBJ2-7; d_gene: -; v_gene: TRBV30; CDR3nt: TGTGCCTGGAGTGTACAGGGAGGCGACGAGCAGTACTTC; CDR3aa: CAWSVQGGDEQYF
abundance: few; j_gene: TRBJ2-7; d_gene: -; v_gene: TRBV14; CDR3nt: TGTGCCAGCAGCCAAGAGAGGCTACCGCCAGACGAGCAGTACTTC; CDR3aa: CASSQERLPPDEQYF
abundance: -; j_gene: TRBJ2-1; d_gene: -; v_gene: TRBV27; CDR3nt: TGTGCCAGCAGTTTAGAGGGTTGGGGGGATGAGCAGTTCTTC; CDR3aa: CASSLEGWGDEQFF
abundance: few; j_gene: TRBJ2-1; d_gene: -; v_gene: TRBV30; CDR3nt: TGTGCCTGGATGGACGAGGAACGACCATACAATGAGCAGTTCTTC; CDR3aa: CAWMDEERPYNEQFF
abundance: -; j_gene: TRBJ2-3; d_gene: -; v_gene: TRBV5-4; CDR3nt: TGTGCCAGCAGCCCGTGGGGGCTTACAGATACGCAGTATTTT; CDR3aa: CASSPWGLTDTQYF
abundance: -; j_gene: TRBJ1-5; d_gene: -; v_gene: TRBV4-2; CDR3nt: TGTGCCAGCAGCCAAGATCCAGAGGCCGGGACTAGCAATCAGCCCCAGCATTTT; CDR3aa: CASSQDPEAGTSNQPQHF
abundance: -; j_gene: TRBJ1-2; d_gene: -; v_gene: TRBV29-1; CDR3nt: TGCAGCGCTAAGCCGGACATTAACTATGGCTACACCTTC; CDR3aa: CSAKPDINYGYTF
abundance: -; j_gene: TRBJ1-1; d_gene: -; v_gene: TRBV25-1; CDR3nt: TGTGCCAGCATAGGAGGGGTCGCGGCTGAAGCTTTCTTT; CDR3aa: CASIGGVAAEAFF
abundance: -; j_gene: TRBJ2-5; d_gene: -; v_gene: TRBV4-1; CDR3nt: TGCGCCAGCAGCCCTAGACAGACATACCAAGAGACCCAGTACTTC; CDR3aa: CASSPRQTYQETQYF
abundance: -; j_gene: TRBJ2-7; d_gene: -; v_gene: TRBV27; CDR3nt: TGTGCCAGTAGAACGGGGATCTACGAGCAGTACTTC; CDR3aa: CASRTGIYEQYF
abundance: few; j_gene: TRBJ2-5; d_gene: -; v_gene: TRBV7-9; CDR3nt: TGTGCCAGCAGCTCTAGTGATCTGGGAGAGACCCAGTACTTC; CDR3aa: CASSSSDLGETQYF
abundance: -; j_gene: TRBJ2-7; d_gene: -; v_gene: TRBV7-8; CDR3nt: TGTGCCAGCAGCTTAGACGACCAGACCTACGAGCAGTACTTC; CDR3aa: CASSLDDQTYEQYF
abundance: once; j_gene: TRBJ1-1; d_gene: -; v_gene: TRBV6-5; CDR3nt: TGTGCCAGCAGTTACTCGGGGGCTGAAGCTTTCTTT; CDR3aa: CASSYSGAEAFF
abundance: few; j_gene: TRBJ1-1; d_gene: -; v_gene: TRBV7-3; CDR3nt: TGTGCCAGCAGCTTAACAAACAGGGCGAACACTGAAGCTTTCTTT; CDR3aa: CASSLTNRANTEAFF
abundance: few; j_gene: TRBJ2-1; d_gene: TRBD2; v_gene: TRBV29-1; CDR3nt: TGCAGCGTTCATCGGGGGGGCAATGAGCAGTTCTTC; CDR3aa: CSVHRGGNEQFF
abundance: -; j_gene: TRBJ2-5; d_gene: -; v_gene: TRBV25-1; CDR3nt: TGTGCCAGCAGTGAACTGGGCCAGGGGCAAGAGACCCAGTACTTC; CDR3aa: CASSELGQGQETQYF
abundance: few; j_gene: TRBJ2-3; d_gene: TRBD2; v_gene: TRBV7-3; CDR3nt: TGTGCCAGCAGCTTAAATAGCGGGGATACGCAGTATTTT; CDR3aa: CASSLNSGDTQYF
abundance: -; j_gene: TRBJ2-3; d_gene: -; v_gene: TRBV9; CDR3nt: TGTGCCAGCAGCGTAGAGGGGGCAGGGAGGGGCACAGATACGCAGTATTTT; CDR3aa: CASSVEGAGRGTDTQYF
abundance: -; j_gene: TRBJ2-2; d_gene: -; v_gene: TRBV6-5; CDR3nt: TGTGCCAGCACCTCGGGGACGTCTACCGGGGAGCTGTTTTTT; CDR3aa: CASTSGTSTGELFF
abundance: -; j_gene: TRBJ2-3; d_gene: TRBD1; v_gene: TRBV11-3; CDR3nt: TGTGCCAGCAGCTTGAGGACAGGGGGTACAGATACGCAGTATTTT; CDR3aa: CASSLRTGGTDTQYF
abundance: -; j_gene: TRBJ1-1; d_gene: -; v_gene: TRBV9; CDR3nt: TGTGCCAGCATCCTCCGACCTGTTTGGAACACTGAAGCTTTCTTT; CDR3aa: CASILRPVWNTEAFF
abundance: -; j_gene: TRBJ1-3; d_gene: TRBD1; v_gene: TRBV7-7; CDR3nt: TGTGCTAGCGGACAGGGAGAAGGAAACACCATATATTTT; CDR3aa: CASGQGEGNTIYF
abundance: few; j_gene: TRBJ2-5; d_gene: TRBD1; v_gene: TRBV4-3; CDR3nt: TGCGCCAGCAGCCAAGATAGTAAGGGACAGGGGGTCGAAGAGACCCAGTACTTC; CDR3aa: CASSQDSKGQGVEETQYF
abundance: -; j_gene: TRBJ2-7; d_gene: TRBD2; v_gene: TRBV2; CDR3nt: TGTGCCAGCAGTCGACTAGCTGGGGAGCAGTACTTC; CDR3aa: CASSRLAGEQYF
abundance: -; j_gene: TRBJ1-4; d_gene: -; v_gene: TRBV5-1; CDR3nt: TGCGCCAGCAGCCCCGACAGGATTGAAAAACTGTTTTTT; CDR3aa: CASSPDRIEKLFF
abundance: few; j_gene: TRBJ1-1; d_gene: TRBD1; v_gene: TRBV19; CDR3nt: TGTGCCAGTAGTCCATCCGGACAGGGGGTGTACACTGAAGCTTTCTTT; CDR3aa: CASSPSGQGVYTEAFF
abundance: -; j_gene: TRBJ2-4; d_gene: TRBD1; v_gene: TRBV30; CDR3nt: TGTGCCTGGAGTTACGGGCAGGGGGTCAAAAACATTCAGTACTTC; CDR3aa: CAWSYGQGVKNIQYF
abundance: -; j_gene: TRBJ2-3; d_gene: -; v_gene: TRBV19; CDR3nt: TGTGCCAGTAGGGCTAGCTTTCAAGATACGCAGTATTTT; CDR3aa: CASRASFQDTQYF
abundance: -; j_gene: TRBJ1-2; d_gene: -; v_gene: TRBV20-1; CDR3nt: TGCAGTGCCCCGCCCCTTAATGGCTACACCTTC; CDR3aa: CSAPPLNGYTF
abundance: -; j_gene: TRBJ2-1; d_gene: -; v_gene: TRBV11-2; CDR3nt: TGTGCCAGCAGCTTCAATGAGCAGTTCTTC; CDR3aa: CASSFNEQFF
abundance: -; j_gene: TRBJ1-1; d_gene: -; v_gene: TRBV6-6; CDR3nt: TGTGCCAGCAGTCATATCAACACTGAAGCTTTCTTT; CDR3aa: CASSHINTEAFF
abundance: -; j_gene: TRBJ1-2; d_gene: TRBD1; v_gene: TRBV7-8; CDR3nt: TGTGCCAGCAGCTCCGCCGAGGGGGCCCTTGATTATGGCTACACCTTC; CDR3aa: CASSSAEGALDYGYTF
abundance: -; j_gene: TRBJ1-2; d_gene: TRBD1; v_gene: TRBV27; CDR3nt: TGTGCCAGCAGTCCGGCGGGGACAGCCATTCTCTATGGCTACACCTTC; CDR3aa: CASSPAGTAILYGYTF